Below, 28 T cell receptor beta chains from the same sample are listed, as sequenced in a study of graft-versus-host responses after intestinal transplantation. TCRdb keeps only in-frame clones here, not all; method: immunoSEQ multiplex PCR. This table holds about 21,000 clones, almost 95% found once. Source: PBMCs, taken roughly 39 weeks after intestinal transplant. Receptor source: a human patient who received an intestinal transplant, so some T cells may come from the graft donor.

J is TRBJ2-3 and V is TRBV4-1; D is possibly TRBD2 (6 bases). The CDR3 sequence is 14 residues long. Germline CDR1 is MGHRA and CDR2 is YSYEKL. Trimming took off 6 bases at V and 6 bases at J, with 16 bases between the two ends. Written as DNA, the CDR3 is TGCGCCAGCAGGCAACAGGCGCTAGCGGATACGCAGTATTTT. As protein: CASRQQALADTQYF.

V is TRBV4-1 and J is TRBJ2-2; D remains ambiguous. The ends were cut back, 1 base at V and 6 bases at J, with 12 bases in the middle. This CDR3 has 15 residues. CDR1 and CDR2 (germline): MGHRA, YSYEKL. CDR3 coding DNA: TGCGCCAGCAGCCAAGCCTTCAGTGGACCCGGGGAGCTGTTTTTT. Protein product: CASSQAFSGPGELFF.

A single count supports this clone. V gene TRBV5-1 combines with J gene TRBJ1-3; no clear D gene. Germline CDR1 is SGHRS and CDR2 is YFSETQ. The CDR3 runs to 13 residues. V was cut by 3 bases and J by 3 bases, with 7 bases left in between. CDR3 bases: TGCGCCAGCAGCTCGGACGGTGGAAACACCATATATTTT. This codes for CASSSDGGNTIYF.

The chain is built from TRBV27 and TRBJ2-3; D is uncertain. Germline V gene sequence: CDR1 MNHEY, CDR2 SMNVEV (reference sequence). This CDR3 comprises 15 residues. The V end lost 5 bases, the J end lost 0 bases, and 12 bases lay between the germline ends. In DNA, the CDR3 is TGTGCCAGCAGTAGGAAGTGGGAAAGCACAGATACGCAGTATTTT. Translation gives CASSRKWESTDTQYF.

The chain employs TRBV23-1 and TRBJ2-3; TRBD1 matches 7 bases. TRBV23-1 is treated as an ORF (open reading frame) with a function not yet certain. V trimming: 2 bases; J trimming: 3 bases; junction bases outside the gene matches: 5. CDR3 length: 15 residues. The CDR3 nucleotides are TGCGCCAGCAGTCAACCGGGACAGAGGACAGATACGCAGTATTTT. Protein: CASSQPGQRTDTQYF.

The rearrangement joins TRBV5-6 to TRBJ2-7, with 7 bases matching TRBD1. Per the germline V gene, CDR1 is SGHDT and CDR2 is YYEEEE. The length of the CDR3 is 13 residues. Germline trimming cut 0 bases from V and 7 bases from J; bases unmatched to any gene: 4. Here the CDR3 reads CASSLGDSLEQYF. CDR3 sequence (DNA): TGTGCCAGCAGCTTGGGGGACAGCCTAGAGCAGTACTTC.

J is TRBJ2-7 and V is TRBV18; TRBD1 aligns across 9 bases. Germline trimming cut 11 bases from V and 3 bases from J; bases unmatched to any gene: 5. The CDR3 sequence is 12 residues long. The V gene's germline CDR1 is KGHSH and CDR2 LQKENI. The CDR3 region is CASKTGGYEQYF. The CDR3, as DNA: TGTGCCTCGAAGACAGGGGGCTACGAGCAGTACTTC.

The rearrangement uses TRBV5-1 and TRBJ2-4; D is perhaps TRBD2 (5 bases). V lost 5 bases to trimming and J lost 6 bases, with 27 bases between them. Germline CDR1 SGHRS, CDR2 YFSETQ. CDR3 length: 18 residues. The CDR3 coding sequence is TGCGCCAGCAGTCCGACTACTATGAGGACTCCGACGGGAAACATTCAGTACTTC. This encodes CASSPTTMRTPTGNIQYF. The full variable domain, in which reference TRBV5-1 and TRBJ2-4 provide the parts outside the CDR3, is KAGVTQTPRYLIKTRGQQVTLSCSPISGHRSVSWYQQTPGQGLQFLFEYFSETQRNKGNFPGRFSGRQFSNSRSEMNVSTLELGDSALYLCASSPTTMRTPTGNIQYFGAGTRLSVL.

The chain joins TRBV27 to TRBJ2-6; no clear D gene. The V gene's germline CDR1 is MNHEY and CDR2 SMNVEV (reference sequence). V was shortened by 5 bases and J by 5 bases, with 22 bases between the two germline ends. This CDR3 is built from 18 residues. The CDR3 DNA follows: TGTGCCAGCAGTGCCTCCAGCTGGCTACAAAGTCGGGCCAACGTCCTGACTTTC. Encoded protein: CASSASSWLQSRANVLTF.

The V call is TRBV5-8, the J call TRBJ1-1, with D possibly TRBD1 on 5 matching bases. The CDR3 has 13 amino acids. With 7 bases removed from V and 1 base from J, the gap between germline ends came to 11 bases. The germline gives CDR1 SGHTS, CDR2 YDEGEE. CDR3 sequence (DNA): TGTGCCAGCTTCCAACAGGAGAACACTGAAGCTTTCTTT. It specifies CASFQQENTEAFF.

V usage is TRBV5-1 and J usage is TRBJ2-1; TRBD1 is a possible D gene (6 bases). Germline V gives CDR1 SGHRS, CDR2 YFSETQ. CDR3 size: 17 residues. V dropped 0 bases and J dropped 4 bases, with 17 bases sitting between them. CDR3 protein: CASSLATLGTKYNEQFF. The CDR3 region has the DNA TGCGCCAGCAGCTTGGCCACTCTGGGGACAAAATACAATGAGCAGTTCTTC.

V is TRBV5-5 and J is TRBJ2-2; 11 bases are shared with TRBD2. The CDR3 is 17 residues long. The V gene's germline CDR1 is SGHKS and CDR2 YYEKEE (reference sequence). V lost 4 bases, J lost 3 bases, and 8 bases stayed unmatched. The CDR3 DNA is TGTGCCAGCAGCCCCGCACTAGCGGGAGTGTACACCGGGGAGCTGTTTTTT. Amino acids: CASSPALAGVYTGELFF.

This chain joins TRBV30 and TRBJ2-7; no clear D. V dropped 0 bases and J dropped 0 bases, with 6 bases sitting between them. The CDR3 sequence is 13 residues long. The V gene's germline CDR1 is GTSNPN and CDR2 SVGIG (reference sequence). The CDR3 is CAWSVDTSYEQYF. In nucleotides, the CDR3 is TGTGCCTGGAGTGTAGATACCTCCTACGAGCAGTACTTC.

This rearrangement joins TRBV4-1 to TRBJ2-1; D is unclear. Trimming removed 0 bases at V and 8 bases at J, with 17 bases between. Germline loops: CDR1 MGHRA, CDR2 YSYEKL. This CDR3 comprises 16 residues. CDR3 in DNA: TGCGCCAGCAGCCAAGAAGTAGGTCTAGATCTCGATGAGCAGTTCTTC. This sequence encodes CASSQEVGLDLDEQFF.

The chain is built from TRBV7-6 and TRBJ2-6; D is undetermined. This CDR3 has 14 amino acids. Germline V gives CDR1 SGHVS, CDR2 FNYEAQ. The V and J ends lost 0 bases and 5 bases respectively, with 5 bases between them. CDR3 loop: CASSLAARANVLTF. CDR3 nucleotide sequence: TGTGCCAGCAGCTTAGCGGCAAGGGCCAACGTCCTGACTTTC.

The CDR3 region is CASSLPPRETQYF. The DNA of the CDR3 is TGTGCCAGCAGCTTACCTCCACGGGAGACCCAGTACTTC. This sequence joins TRBV7-2 and TRBJ2-5; the D is unclear. The CDR3 contains 13 residues. The V and J ends lost 2 bases and 5 bases respectively, with 9 bases between them. The germline CDR1 and CDR2 sequences are SGHTA and FQGNSA. Based on the CDR3 plus reference TRBV7-2 and TRBJ2-5, the full variable domain is GAGVSQSPSNKVTEKGKDVELRCDPISGHTALYWYRQSLGQGLEFLIYFQGNSAPDKSGLPSDRFSAERTGGSVSTLTIQRTQQEDSAVYLCASSLPPRETQYFGPGTRLLVL.

The chain links TRBV6-1 to TRBJ2-5; D is unclear. The CDR3 has 11 amino acids. Germline CDR1 reads MNHNS; CDR2 reads SASEGT. Trimming pared 2 bases from V and 7 bases from J, leaving 5 bases between. The CDR3 DNA reads TGTGCCAGCAGTGAAATAGTGACCCAGTACTTC. It is translated as CASSEIVTQYF.

In its sample, this clone was seen a few times. The chain joins TRBV7-9 to TRBJ2-1, with 7 bases that match TRBD2. J was trimmed by 8 bases and V by 5 bases; bases with no gene match: 12. Germline V gene lookup returns CDR1 SEHNR and CDR2 FQNEAQ (reference sequence). The CDR3 is made up of 15 amino acids. The CDR3 DNA sequence: TGTGCCAGCAGCAGTGTGAGCGGGATGTGGGATGAGCAGTTCTTC. This codes for CASSSVSGMWDEQFF.

V is TRBV7-7 and J is TRBJ2-5; D unresolved. The CDR3 is 13 amino acids. Per germline, CDR1 SSHAT and CDR2 FNYEAQ (reference sequence). V lost 5 bases and J 5 bases, leaving 12 bases between the germline ends. For the CDR3, the DNA is TGTGCCAGCAGCATGTTTTTCCTCGAGACCCAGTACTTC. It specifies CASSMFFLETQYF.

This chain joins TRBV2 and TRBJ1-6; TRBD1 is a possible D gene (5 bases). V lost 2 bases to trimming and J lost 4 bases, with 12 bases between them. The length of the CDR3 is 16 residues. Germline-derived CDR1 and CDR2 are SNHLY and FYNNEI. The CDR3 bases are TGTGCCAGCAGTGAAATGATAAGGGGTTATAATTCACCCCTCCACTTT. Translating gives CASSEMIRGYNSPLHF.

This chain links TRBV19 with TRBJ2-2; D gene ambiguous. The CDR3 spans 16 residues. The V and J ends lost 1 base and 1 base respectively, with 10 bases between them. Germline V gene data show CDR1 as LNHDA and CDR2 as SQIVND (reference sequence). Here the CDR3 DNA reads TGTGCCAGTAGTATAGGCAGGTCTATGAACACCGGGGAGCTGTTTTTT. It yields the protein CASSIGRSMNTGELFF.

The CDR3 loop reads CASLSQGESTDTQYF. The DNA of the CDR3 is TGTGCCAGCCTAAGCCAGGGGGAAAGCACAGATACGCAGTATTTT. The chain links TRBV5-6 to TRBJ2-3; 7 bases match TRBD1. The CDR3 consists of 15 residues. Trimming cost V 7 bases and J 0 bases; bases outside gene matches: 8. Germline V gene sequence: CDR1 SGHDT, CDR2 YYEEEE.

V and J are TRBV5-6 and TRBJ2-3; D is tentatively TRBD1 or TRBD2 (6 bases each). Germline-derived CDR1 and CDR2 are SGHDT and YYEEEE. The CDR3 length is 16 residues. V shed 4 bases and J shed 4 bases, with 19 bases lying between them. In nucleotides, the CDR3 is TGTGCCAGCAGCCTGCTCTTAATAGGGGGGCCAGATACGCAGTATTTT. It encodes CASSLLLIGGPDTQYF.

This clone was recorded once. This chain links TRBV18 with TRBJ2-7; D is possibly TRBD2 (5 bases). The V gene lost 1 base and the J gene lost 6 bases, with 16 bases spanning the gap. CDR3 length: 15 amino acids. Germline V gives CDR1 KGHSH, CDR2 LQKENI. The CDR3 nucleotides read TGTGCCAGCTCACCACAAGAGGGCTCACCTAGCGAGCAGTACTTC. Amino acids: CASSPQEGSPSEQYF. The variable domain in full, with the rest retrieved from reference TRBV18 and TRBJ2-7, is NAGVMQNPRHLVRRRGQEARLRCSPMKGHSHVYWYRQLPEEGLKFMVYLQKENIIDESGMPKERFSAEFPKEGPSILRIQQVVRGDSAAYFCASSPQEGSPSEQYFGPGTRLTVT.

V gene TRBV2 combines with J gene TRBJ2-7, with 9 bases aligning to TRBD1. Germline CDR1 SNHLY, CDR2 FYNNEI. Losses at the gene ends were 8 bases for V and 5 bases for J; bases not matched to a gene: 7. This CDR3 is 13 amino acids long. Here the CDR3 DNA reads TGTGCCAGCCGGGACAGGGAGTTCCACGAGCAGTACTTC. This gives the protein CASRDREFHEQYF. The variable domain in full, with the rest retrieved from reference TRBV2 and TRBJ2-7, is EPEVTQTPSHQVTQMGQEVILRCVPISNHLYFYWYRQILGQKVEFLVSFYNNEISEKSEIFDDQFSVERPDGSNFTLKIRSTKLEDSAMYFCASRDREFHEQYFGPGTRLTVT.

The V call is TRBV7-8, the J call TRBJ2-1; 9 bases are shared with TRBD1. V was clipped by 0 bases and J by 5 bases; unmatched bases: 8. Per the germline V gene, CDR1 is SGHVS and CDR2 is FQNEAQ. The CDR3 is 17 amino acids. Here the CDR3 reads CASSLAPPDRGDNEQFF. In DNA form, the CDR3 reads TGTGCCAGCAGCTTAGCTCCCCCGGACAGGGGTGACAATGAGCAGTTCTTC.

The genes are TRBV11-2 and TRBJ2-7, with D perhaps being TRBD1 or TRBD2 (5 bases each). Germline V gene sequence: CDR1 SGHAT, CDR2 FQNNGV. Trimming took off 5 bases at V and 2 bases at J, with 13 bases between the two ends. CDR3 length: 14 residues. The CDR3 DNA is TGTGCCAGCAGCCGGGACCTAACTGCCTACGAGCAGTACTTC. This codes for CASSRDLTAYEQYF. The variable domain in full, with the rest retrieved from reference TRBV11-2 and TRBJ2-7, is EAGVAQSPRYKIIEKRQSVAFWCNPISGHATLYWYQQILGQGPKLLIQFQNNGVVDDSQLPKDRFSAERLKGVDSTLKIQPAKLEDSAVYLCASSRDLTAYEQYFGPGTRLTVT.

The gene calls are TRBV9 and TRBJ2-2, with no clear D. The CDR3 sequence is 12 residues long. V was pared by 3 bases and J by 8 bases, with 8 bases between. In germline, CDR1 is SGDLS, CDR2 YYNGEE. CDR3 in amino acids: CASSGPTGELFF. The CDR3 DNA reads as TGTGCCAGCAGCGGACCGACTGGGGAGCTGTTTTTT. Using reference TRBV9 and TRBJ2-2 for the parts outside the CDR3, the full variable domain is DSGVTQTPKHLITATGQRVTLRCSPRSGDLSVYWYQQSLDQGLQFLIQYYNGEERAKGNILERFSAQQFPDLHSELNLSSLELGDSALYFCASSGPTGELFFGEGSRLTVL.